The 9 T cell receptor beta chains presented below share a single source sample, sequenced in a study of blood T cell repertoires in COVID-19 (dated by TCRdb to the early 2020s). Libraries were built with the immunoSEQ multiplex PCR assay. Not all clones reach the TCRdb copy of this immuneACCESS table, which keeps in-frame sequences only. Checked studies attribute under half of the gap to unresolved V genes and leave the rest unexplained. For this sample the table gives 150,000 or so clones, of which around 75% were detected only once. The top ten constitute roughly 4.9% of the sample. Sequences were obtained from peripheral blood. The receptors were gathered from a woman between 65 and 79 years old with COVID-19, enrolled during active disease.

The rearrangement links TRBV25-1 to TRBJ2-1; 8 bases agree with TRBD2. V dropped 3 bases and J dropped 1; count of bases not matched to a gene: 2. Germline CDR1 and CDR2: MGHDK and SYGVNS. This CDR3 contains 15 residues. The CDR3 nucleotides read TGTGCCAGCAGTGAGTCTAGCGGGTCCTACAATGAGCAGTTCTTC. Translation: CASSESSGSYNEQFF.

This clone was recorded once. This chain connects TRBV5-5 to TRBJ2-1; D unresolved. CDR3 length: 15 residues. Germline lookup yields CDR1 SGHKS and CDR2 YYEKEE (reference sequence). V was clipped by 1 base and J by 3 bases, with 11 bases between them. The CDR3 spells CASSLSGYSYNEQFF. Here the CDR3 DNA reads TGTGCCAGCAGCTTGAGTGGCTACAGCTACAATGAGCAGTTCTTC.

The chain links TRBV28 to TRBJ2-3; 9 positions agree with TRBD2. J was trimmed by 2 bases and V by 6 bases; bases with no gene match: 6. The CDR3 has 15 amino acids. Germline loops: CDR1 MDHEN, CDR2 SYDVKM. CDR3 in amino acids: CASSPTSGHTDTQYF. DNA for the CDR3: TGTGCCAGCAGCCCGACTAGCGGCCACACAGATACGCAGTATTTT.

The J gene is TRBJ1-2, the V gene TRBV7-8; D gene unclear. Looked up from germline, CDR1 is SGHVS and CDR2 is FQNEAQ. The germline V and J ends were trimmed by 0 bases and 3 bases, with 8 bases remaining between them. This CDR3 comprises 14 residues. In nucleotides, the CDR3 is TGTGCCAGCAGCTTAGCGCGAGGGTACTATGGCTACACCTTC. This gives the protein CASSLARGYYGYTF.

The chain couples TRBV2 to TRBJ2-2; D is ambiguous. The CDR3 contains 14 residues. Looked up from germline, CDR1 is SNHLY and CDR2 is FYNNEI. Trimming cost V 1 base and J 7 bases, with 10 bases left between them. Here the CDR3 reads CASSEVAEVGELFF. In DNA form, the CDR3 reads TGTGCCAGCAGTGAAGTCGCTGAGGTCGGGGAGCTGTTTTTT. The whole variable domain, filled in from reference TRBV2 and TRBJ2-2, reads EPEVTQTPSHQVTQMGQEVILRCVPISNHLYFYWYRQILGQKVEFLVSFYNNEISEKSEIFDDQFSVERPDGSNFTLKIRSTKLEDSAMYFCASSEVAEVGELFFGEGSRLTVL.

This chain uses TRBV30 with TRBJ2-7, with TRBD1 matching 9 bases. The V segment lost 2 bases and the J segment 5 bases; nucleotides outside the gene matches: 1. This CDR3 has 12 amino acids. Germline CDR1 reads GTSNPN; CDR2 reads SVGIG (reference sequence). CDR3 protein: CAWSTGGHEQYF. Here the CDR3 DNA reads TGTGCCTGGAGTACAGGGGGCCACGAGCAGTACTTC.

In its sample, this clone was seen once. This sequence joins TRBV6-5 and TRBJ1-4; TRBD1 matches 10 bases. The length of the CDR3 is 16 residues. Unmatched junction bases numbered 9, after V lost 4 bases and J lost 7 bases. The germline V gene has CDR1 MNHEY and CDR2 SVGAGI. The CDR3 sequence: CASSLTRQGAREKLFF. The CDR3 DNA sequence: TGTGCCAGCAGTTTAACCCGACAGGGGGCCCGTGAAAAACTGTTTTTT.

The gene calls are TRBV4-2 and TRBJ1-1; TRBD1 might be the D (5 bases). This CDR3 has 15 residues. V was trimmed by 0 bases and J by 1 base, leaving 9 bases between them. The V gene's germline CDR1 is LGHNA and CDR2 YNFKEQ. The CDR3 region is CASSQEIRGNTEAFF. In nucleotides, the CDR3 is TGTGCCAGCAGCCAAGAAATTAGGGGGAACACTGAAGCTTTCTTT.

This rearrangement joins TRBV5-1 to TRBJ1-1; 8 positions agree with TRBD1. Per the germline V gene, CDR1 is SGHRS and CDR2 is YFSETQ. The CDR3 is made up of 17 amino acids. Trimming cost V 4 bases and J 8 bases; bases outside gene matches: 19. Here the CDR3 reads CASSPGQGLPGVVEAFF. CDR3 nucleotides: TGCGCCAGCAGCCCCGGACAGGGTCTCCCAGGAGTTGTAGAAGCTTTCTTT.